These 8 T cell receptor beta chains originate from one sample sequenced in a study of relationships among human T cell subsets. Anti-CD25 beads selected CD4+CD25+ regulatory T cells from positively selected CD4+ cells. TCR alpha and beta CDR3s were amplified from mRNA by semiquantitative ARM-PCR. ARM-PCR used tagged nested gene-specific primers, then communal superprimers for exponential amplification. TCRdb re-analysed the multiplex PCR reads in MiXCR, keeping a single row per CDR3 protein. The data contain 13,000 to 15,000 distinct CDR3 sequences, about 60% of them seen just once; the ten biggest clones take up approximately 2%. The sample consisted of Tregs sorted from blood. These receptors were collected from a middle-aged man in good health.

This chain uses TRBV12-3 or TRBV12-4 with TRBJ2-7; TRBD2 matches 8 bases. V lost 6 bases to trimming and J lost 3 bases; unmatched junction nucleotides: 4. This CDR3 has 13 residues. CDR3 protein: CASRPTSGYEQYF. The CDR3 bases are TGTGCCAGCAGGCCTACTAGCGGCTACGAGCAGTACTTC.

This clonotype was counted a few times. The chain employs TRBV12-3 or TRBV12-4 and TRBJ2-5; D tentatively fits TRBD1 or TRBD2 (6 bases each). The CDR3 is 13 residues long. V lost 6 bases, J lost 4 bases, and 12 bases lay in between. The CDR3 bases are TGTGCCAGCAGGGTAGGGGGGAGAGAGACCCAGTACTTC. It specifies CASRVGGRETQYF.

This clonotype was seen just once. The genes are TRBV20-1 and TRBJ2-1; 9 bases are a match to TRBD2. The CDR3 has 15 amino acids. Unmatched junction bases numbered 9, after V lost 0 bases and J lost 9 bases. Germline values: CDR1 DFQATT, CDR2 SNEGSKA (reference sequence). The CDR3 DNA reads TGCAGTGCTAGAGATGGCCGGGGACTAGCTAGTGAGCAGTTCTTC. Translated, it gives CSARDGRGLASEQFF.

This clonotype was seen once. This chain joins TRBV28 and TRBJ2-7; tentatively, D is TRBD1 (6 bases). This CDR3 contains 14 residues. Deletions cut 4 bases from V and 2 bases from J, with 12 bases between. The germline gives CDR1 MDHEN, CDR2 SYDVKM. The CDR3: CASSSTGTTYEQYF. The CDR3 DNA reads TGTGCCAGCAGTTCGACAGGAACTACCTACGAGCAGTACTTC.

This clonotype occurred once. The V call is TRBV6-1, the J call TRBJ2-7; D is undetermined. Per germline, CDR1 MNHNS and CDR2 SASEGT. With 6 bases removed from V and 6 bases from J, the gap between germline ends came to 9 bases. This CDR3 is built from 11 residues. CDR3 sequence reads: CASSSTSEQYF. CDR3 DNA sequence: TGTGCCAGCAGCTCTACCTCCGAGCAGTACTTC.

CDR3 DNA sequence: TGTGCCAGCAGCTTAGTCGGGGGGCCTAACACAGATACGCAGTATTTT. Translating it yields CASSLVGGPNTDTQYF. The V gene is TRBV7-2, the J gene TRBJ2-3; a possible D gene is TRBD2 (7 bases). This CDR3 comprises 16 residues. The ends were cut back, 1 base at V and 2 bases at J, with 13 bases in the middle. Germline-derived CDR1 and CDR2 are SGHTA and FQGNSA.

CDR3 sequence reads: CSFRHAPGQAYEQYF. CDR3 coding DNA: TGCAGCTTCCGACACGCCCCGGGACAAGCCTACGAGCAGTACTTC. This chain joins TRBV29-1 and TRBJ2-7, with a tentative D call TRBD1 (6 bases). The CDR3 consists of 15 residues. V was pared by 8 bases and J by 2 bases, with 22 bases between. Germline CDR1 SQVTM, CDR2 ANQGSEA.

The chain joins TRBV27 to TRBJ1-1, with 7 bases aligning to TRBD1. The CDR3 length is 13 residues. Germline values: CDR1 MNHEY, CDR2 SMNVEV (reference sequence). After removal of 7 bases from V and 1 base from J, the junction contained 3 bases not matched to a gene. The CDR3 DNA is TGTGCCAGCACCGGGACAGCGAACACTGAAGCTTTCTTT. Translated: CASTGTANTEAFF.